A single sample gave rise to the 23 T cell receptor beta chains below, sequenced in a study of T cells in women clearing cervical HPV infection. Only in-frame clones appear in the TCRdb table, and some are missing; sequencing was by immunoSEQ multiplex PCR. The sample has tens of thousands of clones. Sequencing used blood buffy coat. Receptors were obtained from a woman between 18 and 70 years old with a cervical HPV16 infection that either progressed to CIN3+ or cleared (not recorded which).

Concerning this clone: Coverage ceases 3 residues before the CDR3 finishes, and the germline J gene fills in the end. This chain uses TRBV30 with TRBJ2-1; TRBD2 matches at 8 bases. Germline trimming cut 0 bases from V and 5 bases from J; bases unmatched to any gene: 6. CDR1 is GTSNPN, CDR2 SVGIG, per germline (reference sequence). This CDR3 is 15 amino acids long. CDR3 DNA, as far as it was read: TGTGCCTGGAGTGTAAATGCGGGAGGAAACAATGAG. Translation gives CAWSVNAGGNNE. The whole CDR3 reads CAWSVNAGGNNEQFF.

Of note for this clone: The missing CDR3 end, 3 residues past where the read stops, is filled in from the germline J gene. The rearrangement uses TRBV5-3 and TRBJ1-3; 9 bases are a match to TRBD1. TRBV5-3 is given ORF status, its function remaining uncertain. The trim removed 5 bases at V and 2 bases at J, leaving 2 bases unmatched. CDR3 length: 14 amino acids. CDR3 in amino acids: CARRGDRAGNTIYF. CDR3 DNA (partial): TGTGCCAGAAGAGGGGACAGGGCTGGAAACACC.

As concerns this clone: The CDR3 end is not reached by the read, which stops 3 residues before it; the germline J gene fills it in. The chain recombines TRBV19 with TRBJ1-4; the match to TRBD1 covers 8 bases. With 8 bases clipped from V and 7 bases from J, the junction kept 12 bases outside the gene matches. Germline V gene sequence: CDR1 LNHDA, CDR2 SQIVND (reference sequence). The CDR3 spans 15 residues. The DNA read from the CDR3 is TGTGCCAGTCATCATTCACAGGGGGACGGTGAAAAA. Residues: CASHHSQGDGEK. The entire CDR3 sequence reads CASHHSQGDGEKLFF.

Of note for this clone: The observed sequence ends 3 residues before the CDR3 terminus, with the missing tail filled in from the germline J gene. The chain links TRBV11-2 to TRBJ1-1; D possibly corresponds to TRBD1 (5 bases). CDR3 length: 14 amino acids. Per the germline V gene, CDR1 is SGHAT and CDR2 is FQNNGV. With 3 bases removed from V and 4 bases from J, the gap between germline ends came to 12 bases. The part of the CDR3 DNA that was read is TGTGCCAGCAGCTTGGACACCTACATCACTGAA. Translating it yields CASSLDTYITE. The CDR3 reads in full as CASSLDTYITEAFF.

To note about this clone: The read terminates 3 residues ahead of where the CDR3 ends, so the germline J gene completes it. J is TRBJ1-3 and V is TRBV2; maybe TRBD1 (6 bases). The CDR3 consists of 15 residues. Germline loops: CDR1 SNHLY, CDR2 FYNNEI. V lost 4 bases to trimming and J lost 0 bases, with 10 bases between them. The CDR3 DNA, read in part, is TGTGCCAGCAGTGGACAGGTTCGCTCTGGAAACACC. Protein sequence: CASSGQVRSGNT. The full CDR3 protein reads CASSGQVRSGNTIYF.

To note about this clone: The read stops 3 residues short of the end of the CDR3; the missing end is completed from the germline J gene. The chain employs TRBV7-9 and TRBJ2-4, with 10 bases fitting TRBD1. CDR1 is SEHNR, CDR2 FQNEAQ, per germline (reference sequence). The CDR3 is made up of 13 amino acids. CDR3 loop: CASGQGGAYGQYF. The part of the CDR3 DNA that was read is TGTGCCAGCGGACAGGGGGGGGCCTATGGT.

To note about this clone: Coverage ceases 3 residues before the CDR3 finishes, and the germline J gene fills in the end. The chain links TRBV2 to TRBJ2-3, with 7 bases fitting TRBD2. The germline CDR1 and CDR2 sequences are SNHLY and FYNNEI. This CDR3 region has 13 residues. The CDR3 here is CASLRDYRETQYF. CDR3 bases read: TGTGCCAGCCTCCGGGACTATAGGGAGACG. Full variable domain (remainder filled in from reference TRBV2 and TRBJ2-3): EPEVTQTPSHQVTQMGQEVILRCVPISNHLYFYWYRQILGQKVEFLVSFYNNEISEKSEIFDDQFSVERPDGSNFTLKIRSTKLEDSAMYFCASLRDYRETQYFGPGTRLTVL.

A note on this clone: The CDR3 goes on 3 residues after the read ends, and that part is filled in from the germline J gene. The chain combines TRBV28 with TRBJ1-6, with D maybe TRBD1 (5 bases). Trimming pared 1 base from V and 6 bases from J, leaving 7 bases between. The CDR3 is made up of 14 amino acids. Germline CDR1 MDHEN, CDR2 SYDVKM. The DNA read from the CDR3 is TGTGCCAGCAGTTTATTGGGGGGTAATTCACCC. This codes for CASSLLGGNSP. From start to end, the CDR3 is CASSLLGGNSPLHF.

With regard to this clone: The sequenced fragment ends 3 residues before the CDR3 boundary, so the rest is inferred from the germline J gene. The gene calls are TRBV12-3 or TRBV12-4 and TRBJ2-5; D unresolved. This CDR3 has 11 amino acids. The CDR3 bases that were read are TGTGCCAGCAGTTTTGCGGATACC. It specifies CASSFADT. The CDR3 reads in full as CASSFADTQYF.

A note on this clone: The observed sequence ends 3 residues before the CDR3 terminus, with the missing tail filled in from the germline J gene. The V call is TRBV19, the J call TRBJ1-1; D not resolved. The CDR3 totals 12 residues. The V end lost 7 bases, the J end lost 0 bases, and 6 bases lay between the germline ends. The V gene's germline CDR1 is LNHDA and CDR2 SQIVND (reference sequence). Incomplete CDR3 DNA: TGTGCCAGTACAGGCATGAACACTGAA. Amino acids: CASTGMNTE. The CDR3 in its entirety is CASTGMNTEAFF.

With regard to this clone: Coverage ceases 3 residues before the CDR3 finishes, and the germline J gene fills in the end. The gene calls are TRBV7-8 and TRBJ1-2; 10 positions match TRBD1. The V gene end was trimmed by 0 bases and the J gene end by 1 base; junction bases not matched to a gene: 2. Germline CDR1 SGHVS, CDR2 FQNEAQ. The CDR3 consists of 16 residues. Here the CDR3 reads CASSLAGTGDNYGYTF. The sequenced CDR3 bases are TGTGCCAGCAGCTTAGCGGGGACAGGGGATAACTATGGC.

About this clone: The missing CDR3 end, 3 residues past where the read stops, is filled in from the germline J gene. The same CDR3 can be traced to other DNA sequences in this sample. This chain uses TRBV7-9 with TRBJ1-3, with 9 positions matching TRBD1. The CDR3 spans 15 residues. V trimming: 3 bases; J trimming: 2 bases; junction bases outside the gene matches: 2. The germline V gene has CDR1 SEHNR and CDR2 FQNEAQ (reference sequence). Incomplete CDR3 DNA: TGTGCCAGCAGCTTGACAGGGGGTGCTGGAAACACC. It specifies CASSLTGGAGNT. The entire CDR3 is CASSLTGGAGNTIYF. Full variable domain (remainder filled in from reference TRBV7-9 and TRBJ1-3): DTGVSQNPRHKITKRGQNVTFRCDPISEHNRLYWYRQTLGQGPEFLTYFQNEAQLEKSRLLSDRFSAERPKGSFSTLEIQRTEQGDSAMYLCASSLTGGAGNTIYFGEGSWLTVV.

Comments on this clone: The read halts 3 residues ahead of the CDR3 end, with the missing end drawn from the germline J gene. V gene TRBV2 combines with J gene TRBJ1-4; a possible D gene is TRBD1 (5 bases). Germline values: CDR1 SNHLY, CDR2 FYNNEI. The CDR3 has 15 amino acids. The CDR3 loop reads CAGLDGTSGANVLFF. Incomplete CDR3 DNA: TGTGCCGGATTGGACGGAACTTCTGGGGCCAACGTA.

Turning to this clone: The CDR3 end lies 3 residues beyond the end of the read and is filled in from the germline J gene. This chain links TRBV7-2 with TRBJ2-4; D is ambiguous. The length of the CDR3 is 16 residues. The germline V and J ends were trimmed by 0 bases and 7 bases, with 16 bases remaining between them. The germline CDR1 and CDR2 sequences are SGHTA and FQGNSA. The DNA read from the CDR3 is TGTGCCAGCAGCTTAGCTCGGTCCTCCTACGAGAACATT. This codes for CASSLARSSYENI. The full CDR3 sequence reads CASSLARSSYENIQYF.

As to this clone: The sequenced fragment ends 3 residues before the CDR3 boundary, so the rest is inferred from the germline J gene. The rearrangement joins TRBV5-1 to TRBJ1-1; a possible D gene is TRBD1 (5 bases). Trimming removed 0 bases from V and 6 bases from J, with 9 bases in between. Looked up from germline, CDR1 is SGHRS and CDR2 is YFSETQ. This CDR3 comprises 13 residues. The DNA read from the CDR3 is TGCGCCAGCAGCTTGGCTGGGGCAGCTGAA. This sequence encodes CASSLAGAAE. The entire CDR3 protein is CASSLAGAAEAFF. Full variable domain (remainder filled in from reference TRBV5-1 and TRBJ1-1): KAGVTQTPRYLIKTRGQQVTLSCSPISGHRSVSWYQQTPGQGLQFLFEYFSETQRNKGNFPGRFSGRQFSNSRSEMNVSTLELGDSALYLCASSLAGAAEAFFGQGTRLTVV.

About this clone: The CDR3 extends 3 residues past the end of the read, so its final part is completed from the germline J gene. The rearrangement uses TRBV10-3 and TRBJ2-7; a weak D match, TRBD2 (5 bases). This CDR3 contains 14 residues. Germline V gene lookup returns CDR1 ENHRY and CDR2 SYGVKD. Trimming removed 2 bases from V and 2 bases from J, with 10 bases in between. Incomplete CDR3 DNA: TGTGCCATCAGTGAGAGCGGAACAGCCTACGAG. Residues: CAISESGTAYE. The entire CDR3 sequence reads CAISESGTAYEQYF.

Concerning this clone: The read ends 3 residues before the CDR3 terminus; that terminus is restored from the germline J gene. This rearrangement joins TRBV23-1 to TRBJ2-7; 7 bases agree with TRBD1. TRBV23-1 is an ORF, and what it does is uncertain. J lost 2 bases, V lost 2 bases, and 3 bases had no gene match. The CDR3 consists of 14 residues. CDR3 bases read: TGCGCCAGCAGTCAACGGGACAGAGCCTACGAG. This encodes CASSQRDRAYE. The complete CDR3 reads CASSQRDRAYEQYF.

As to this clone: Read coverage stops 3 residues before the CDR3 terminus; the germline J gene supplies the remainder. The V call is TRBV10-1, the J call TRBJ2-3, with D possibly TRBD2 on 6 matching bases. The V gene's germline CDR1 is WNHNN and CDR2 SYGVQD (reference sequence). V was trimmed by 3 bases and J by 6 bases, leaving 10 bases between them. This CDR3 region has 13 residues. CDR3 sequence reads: CASSDRGKDTQYF. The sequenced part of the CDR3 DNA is TGCGCCAGCAGTGATCGCGGGAAGGATACG.

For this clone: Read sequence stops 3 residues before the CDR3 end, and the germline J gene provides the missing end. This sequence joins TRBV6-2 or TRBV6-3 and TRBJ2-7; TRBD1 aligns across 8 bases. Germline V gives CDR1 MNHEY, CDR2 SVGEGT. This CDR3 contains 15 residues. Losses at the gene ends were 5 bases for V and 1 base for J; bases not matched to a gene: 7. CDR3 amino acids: CASSNDRGWSYEQYF. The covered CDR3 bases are TGTGCCAGCAGTAACGACAGGGGATGGTCCTACGAG.

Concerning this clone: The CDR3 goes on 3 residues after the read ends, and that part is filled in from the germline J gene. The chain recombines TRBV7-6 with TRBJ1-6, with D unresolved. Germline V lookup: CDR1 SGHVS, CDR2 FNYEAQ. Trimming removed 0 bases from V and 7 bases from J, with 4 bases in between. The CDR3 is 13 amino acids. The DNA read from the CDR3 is TGTGCCAGCAGCTTAGCGCAGAATTCACCC. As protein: CASSLAQNSP. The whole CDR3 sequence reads CASSLAQNSPLHF.

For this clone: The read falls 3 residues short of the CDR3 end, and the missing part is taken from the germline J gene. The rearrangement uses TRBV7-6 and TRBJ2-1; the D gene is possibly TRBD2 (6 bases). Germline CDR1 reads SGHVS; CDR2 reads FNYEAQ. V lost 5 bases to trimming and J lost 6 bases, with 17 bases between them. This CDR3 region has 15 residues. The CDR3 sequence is CASSPGDSSANEQFF. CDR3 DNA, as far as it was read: TGTGCCAGCAGCCCCGGGGACTCCTCCGCCAATGAG.

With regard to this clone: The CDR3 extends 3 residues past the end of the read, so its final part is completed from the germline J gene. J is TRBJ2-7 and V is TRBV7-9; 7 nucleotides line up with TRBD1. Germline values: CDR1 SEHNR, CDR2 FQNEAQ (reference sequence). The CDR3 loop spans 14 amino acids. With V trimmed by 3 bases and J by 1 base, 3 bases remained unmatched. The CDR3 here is CASSFMTGSYEQYF. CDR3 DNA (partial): TGTGCCAGCAGCTTCATGACAGGGTCCTACGAG.

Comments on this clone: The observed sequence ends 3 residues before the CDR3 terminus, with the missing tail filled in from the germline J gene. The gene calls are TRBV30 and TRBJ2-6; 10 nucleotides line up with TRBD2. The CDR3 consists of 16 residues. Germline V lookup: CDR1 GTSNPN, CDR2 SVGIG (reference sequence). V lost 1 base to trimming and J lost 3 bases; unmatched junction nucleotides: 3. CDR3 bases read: TGTGCCTGGAGTGCGCTAGCGGGAGTTGGGGCCAACGTC. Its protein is CAWSALAGVGANV. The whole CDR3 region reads CAWSALAGVGANVLTF.